This T cell receptor (beta chain) was documented in a study of T-cell reconstitution after alpha-beta-depleted transplantation in children. Germline V gene sequence: CDR1 SGHRS, CDR2 YFSETQ. This CDR3 comprises 15 residues. Trimming cost V 4 bases and J 0 bases, with 11 bases left between them. This clonotype was counted between two and nine times. What it recognizes is unknown. Study results and limitations: Reports say that about two months after transplant, the alpha-beta T cells came out of several hundred graft clones that had expanded. T-cell counts and diversity at one year post-transplant came mainly from newly produced T cells. At day 60, the high TCRbeta diversity found in some patients originated from recipient T cells and thymic progenitors that had survived.

Unique molecular identifiers were built into the TCRbeta library. MiXCR was run by TCRdb on the PCR reads, yielding one entry per CDR3 protein. The repertoire includes 250,000 to 350,000 distinct CDR3 sequences, roughly 21% of them detected once, and about a tenth sits in the top ten. The TCR sequence derives from a male patient younger than 18 who had a stem cell transplant for acute lymphoblastic leukemia, so the T cells may come from the graft donor. The sample in question was PBMCs, mostly from graft donor cells, obtained 180 days after TCRalphabeta/CD19-depleted stem cell transplant. This chain uses TRBV5-1 with TRBJ2-4; D remains ambiguous. CDR3 DNA sequence: TGCGCCAGCAGCCCCTCGCTGCTAGCCAAAAACATTCAGTACTTC. Translating gives CASSPSLLAKNIQYF.